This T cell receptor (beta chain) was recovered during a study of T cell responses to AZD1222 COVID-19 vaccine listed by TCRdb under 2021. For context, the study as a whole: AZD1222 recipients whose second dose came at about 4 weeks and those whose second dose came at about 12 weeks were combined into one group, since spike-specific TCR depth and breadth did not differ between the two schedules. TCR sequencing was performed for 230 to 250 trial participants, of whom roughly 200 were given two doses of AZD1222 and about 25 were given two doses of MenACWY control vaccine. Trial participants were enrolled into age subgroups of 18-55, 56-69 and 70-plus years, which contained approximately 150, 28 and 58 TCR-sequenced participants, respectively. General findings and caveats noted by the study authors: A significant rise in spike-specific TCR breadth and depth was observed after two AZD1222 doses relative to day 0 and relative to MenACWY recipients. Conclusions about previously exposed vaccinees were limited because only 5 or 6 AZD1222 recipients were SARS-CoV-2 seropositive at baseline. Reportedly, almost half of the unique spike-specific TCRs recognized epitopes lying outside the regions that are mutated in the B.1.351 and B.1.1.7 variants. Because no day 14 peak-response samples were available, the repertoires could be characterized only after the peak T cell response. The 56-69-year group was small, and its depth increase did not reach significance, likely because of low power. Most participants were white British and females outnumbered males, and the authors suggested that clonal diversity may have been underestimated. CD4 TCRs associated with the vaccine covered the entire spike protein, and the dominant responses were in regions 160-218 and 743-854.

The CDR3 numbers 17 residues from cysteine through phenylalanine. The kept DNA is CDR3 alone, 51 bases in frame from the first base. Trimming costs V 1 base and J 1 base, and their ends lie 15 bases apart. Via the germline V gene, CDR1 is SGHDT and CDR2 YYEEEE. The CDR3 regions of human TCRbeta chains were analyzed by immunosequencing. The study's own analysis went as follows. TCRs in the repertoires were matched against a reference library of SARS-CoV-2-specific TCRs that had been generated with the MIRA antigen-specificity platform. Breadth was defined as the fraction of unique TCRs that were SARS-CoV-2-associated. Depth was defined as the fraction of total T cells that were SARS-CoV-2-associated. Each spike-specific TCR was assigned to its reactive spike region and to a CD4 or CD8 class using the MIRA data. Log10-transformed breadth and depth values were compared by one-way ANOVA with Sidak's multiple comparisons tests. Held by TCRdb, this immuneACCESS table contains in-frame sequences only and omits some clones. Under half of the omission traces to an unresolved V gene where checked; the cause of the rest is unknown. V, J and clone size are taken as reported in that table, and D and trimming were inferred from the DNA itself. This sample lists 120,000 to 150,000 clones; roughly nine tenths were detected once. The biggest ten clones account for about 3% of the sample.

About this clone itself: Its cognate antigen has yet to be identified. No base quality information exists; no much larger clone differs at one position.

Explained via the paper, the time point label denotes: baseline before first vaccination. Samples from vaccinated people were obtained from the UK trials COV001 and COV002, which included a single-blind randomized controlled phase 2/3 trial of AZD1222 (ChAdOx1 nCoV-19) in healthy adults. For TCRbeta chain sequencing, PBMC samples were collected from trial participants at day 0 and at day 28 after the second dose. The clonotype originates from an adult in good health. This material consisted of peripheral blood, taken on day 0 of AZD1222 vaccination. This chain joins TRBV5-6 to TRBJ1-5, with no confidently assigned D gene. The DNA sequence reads TGTGCCAGCAGCTTGCGTCCGGAGGGATGGAGCAATCAGCCCCAGCATTTT. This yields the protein CASSLRPEGWSNQPQHF.